These 32 T cell receptor beta chains came from one sample sequenced in a study of blood T cell repertoires in COVID-19. Libraries were prepared by immunoSEQ multiplex PCR; TCRdb keeps only in-frame clonotypes and omits some of them. Of some 490,000 clones in the sample, roughly nine tenths were seen once. The sequenced sample was PBMCs or T cells enriched from blood (not recorded which). The receptors come from a woman aged 60-75 years who had recovered from COVID-19.

The V call is TRBV30, the J call TRBJ1-3; no definite D call. The CDR3 contains 16 residues. CDR1 and CDR2 (germline): GTSNPN, SVGIG (reference sequence). V lost 2 bases and J lost 0, with 14 bases in between. The CDR3 spells CAWSPRDGGSGNTIYF. The CDR3 DNA sequence: TGTGCCTGGAGTCCCCGAGACGGAGGCTCTGGAAACACCATATATTTT.

The rearrangement links TRBV7-9 to TRBJ1-2; 12 nucleotides align to TRBD1. V gave up 6 bases and J gave up 4 bases; unmatched junction bases: 9. There are 16 residues in the CDR3. Looked up from germline, CDR1 is SEHNR and CDR2 is FQNEAQ (reference sequence). This chain's CDR3 is CASSSGTGGAVYGYTF. For the CDR3, the DNA is TGTGCCAGCAGTTCCGGGACAGGGGGCGCGGTCTATGGCTACACCTTC.

The chain is built from TRBV9 and TRBJ2-7, with D tentatively TRBD2 (5 bases). This CDR3 is 16 amino acids long. V was cut by 1 base and J by 7 bases, with 21 bases left in between. Germline V gene lookup returns CDR1 SGDLS and CDR2 YYNGEE. The CDR3 DNA reads TGTGCCAGCAGCGTATCATCAGAGCACTCTCCGGGGGAGCAGTACTTC. It is translated as CASSVSSEHSPGEQYF.

J is TRBJ2-1 and V is TRBV7-2; TRBD2 matches 12 bases. The germline gives CDR1 SGHTA, CDR2 FQGNSA. The CDR3 runs to 18 residues. The junction had 9 bases not matched to a gene; V was cut back by 2 bases and J by 4 bases. The CDR3 here is CASSLSSGGARRYNEQFF. The CDR3 bases are TGTGCCAGCAGCTTATCTAGCGGGGGGGCCCGGCGGTACAATGAGCAGTTCTTC.

The chain employs TRBV19 and TRBJ2-6; 7 positions match TRBD1. The CDR3 sequence is 19 residues long. Germline loops: CDR1 LNHDA, CDR2 SQIVND (reference sequence). Germline trimming cut 4 bases from V and 0 bases from J; bases unmatched to any gene: 12. The CDR3 loop reads CASSSRPGQRSSGANVLTF. DNA for the CDR3: TGTGCCAGTAGTAGCCGCCCGGGACAGCGGAGCTCTGGGGCCAACGTCCTGACTTTC. The variable domain in full, completed from reference TRBV19 and TRBJ2-6, reads DGGITQSPKYLFRKEGQNVTLSCEQNLNHDAMYWYRQDPGQGLRLIYYSQIVNDFQKGDIAEGYSVSREKKESFPLTVTSAQKNPTAFYLCASSSRPGQRSSGANVLTFGAGSRLTVL.

This sequence joins TRBV19 and TRBJ1-2, with 7 bases aligning to TRBD1. The length of the CDR3 is 13 residues. After removal of 3 bases from V and 8 bases from J, the junction contained 6 bases not matched to a gene. The V gene's germline CDR1 is LNHDA and CDR2 SQIVND (reference sequence). The CDR3 loop reads CASSIRQGIGYTF. CDR3 bases: TGTGCCAGTAGTATTCGACAGGGAATCGGCTACACCTTC.

This chain uses TRBV3-1 (or the pseudogene TRBV3-2) with TRBJ2-1; possibly TRBD2 for D (6 bases). Germline values: CDR1 LGHDT, CDR2 YNNKEL (reference sequence). The V and J ends lost 4 bases and 1 base respectively, with 14 bases between them. The CDR3 spans 16 residues. The CDR3 reads CASSLLAGLSYNEQFF. CDR3 coding DNA: TGTGCCAGCAGCCTTCTGGCGGGGCTTTCCTACAATGAGCAGTTCTTC.

The chain joins TRBV6-5 to TRBJ1-1; the D is unclear. Trimming pared 4 bases from V and 3 bases from J, leaving 15 bases between. This CDR3 is built from 15 residues. Germline CDR1 and CDR2: MNHEY and SVGAGI. The DNA of the CDR3 is TGTGCCAGCAGTTTCCAGCGACTCGGATACACTGAAGCTTTCTTT. The encoded protein is CASSFQRLGYTEAFF.

The CDR3 here is CATRGTSGGADTQYF. CDR3 DNA: TGTGCCACCAGAGGGACTAGCGGGGGGGCAGATACGCAGTATTTT. The chain recombines TRBV24-1 with TRBJ2-3; TRBD2 agrees at 16 bases. Germline-derived CDR1 and CDR2 are KGHDR and SFDVKD. The CDR3 covers 15 residues. Trimming cost V 7 bases and J 4 bases; bases outside gene matches: 1.

The chain joins TRBV25-1 to TRBJ1-4; D perhaps matches TRBD1 (5 bases). Trimming took off 4 bases at V and 8 bases at J, with 11 bases between the two ends. The germline V gene has CDR1 MGHDK and CDR2 SYGVNS. This CDR3 has 13 residues. The DNA of the CDR3 is TGTGCCAGCAGTGTCGGGGGTAGAGAAAAACTGTTTTTT. Its protein product is CASSVGGREKLFF. Filled out from reference TRBV25-1 and TRBJ1-4, the complete variable domain reads EADIYQTPRYLVIGTGKKITLECSQTMGHDKMYWYQQDPGMELHLIHYSYGVNSTEKGDLSSESTVSRIRTEHFPLTLESARPSHTSQYLCASSVGGREKLFFGSGTQLSVL.

V is TRBV14 and J is TRBJ1-2, with a possible D match to TRBD1 (6 bases). Trimming took 4 bases from V and 4 from J, leaving 16 bases between them. CDR3 size: 15 residues. Looked up from germline, CDR1 is SGHDN and CDR2 is FVKESK. The CDR3 is CASSLQGSGLYGYTF. The CDR3 coding sequence is TGTGCCAGCAGCCTCCAGGGGAGCGGACTCTATGGCTACACCTTC.

The chain joins TRBV3-1 (or the pseudogene TRBV3-2) to TRBJ2-7, with TRBD2 matching 8 bases. Germline V lookup: CDR1 LGHDT, CDR2 YNNKEL (reference sequence). The CDR3 covers 14 residues. The junction had 5 bases not matched to a gene; V was cut back by 1 base and J by 6 bases. The CDR3 is CASSQGSGEGEQYV. The CDR3 nucleotides read TGTGCCAGCAGCCAAGGTAGCGGGGAAGGCGAGCAGTACGTC.

The chain recombines TRBV7-9 with TRBJ1-1; TRBD1 is a possible D gene (5 bases). Germline V lookup: CDR1 SEHNR, CDR2 FQNEAQ (reference sequence). CDR3 size: 12 residues. Trimming stripped 10 bases from V and 4 bases from J, with 13 bases between. Here the CDR3 reads CATPGGGTEAFF. The CDR3 DNA is TGTGCCACCCCTGGCGGGGGCACTGAAGCTTTCTTT.

CDR3 in DNA: TGTGCCACCAGCAGAGGGGAATCACAGGGTACCCTCCACTTT. Protein: CATSRGESQGTLHF. The V gene is TRBV15, the J gene TRBJ1-6; TRBD1 is a possible D gene (6 bases). From germline, CDR1 is LNHNV and CDR2 YYDKDF (reference sequence). V was shortened by 1 base and J by 14 bases, with 15 bases between the two germline ends. CDR3 length: 14 residues. Using reference TRBV15 and TRBJ1-6 for the parts outside the CDR3, the full variable domain is DAMVIQNPRYQVTQFGKPVTLSCSQTLNHNVMYWYQQKSSQAPKLLFHYYDKDFNNEADTPDNFQSRRPNTSFCFLDIRSPGLGDTAMYLCATSRGESQGTLHFGNGTRLTVT.

The chain employs TRBV3-1 (or the pseudogene TRBV3-2) and TRBJ2-1; TRBD2 agrees at 11 bases. The V and J ends lost 2 bases and 7 bases, in that order; junction bases with no gene match: 4. CDR3 size: 15 residues. From germline, CDR1 is LGHDT and CDR2 YNNKEL (reference sequence). CDR3 nucleotides: TGTGCCAGCAGCCAACCCTCTAGCGGGGGGAATGAGCAGTTCTTC. Amino acid sequence: CASSQPSSGGNEQFF.

In this sample, this clone turned up a few times. The rearrangement joins TRBV7-9 to TRBJ2-1; 7 bases fit TRBD1. From germline, CDR1 is SEHNR and CDR2 FQNEAQ (reference sequence). V gave up 4 bases and J gave up 2 bases; unmatched junction bases: 2. The CDR3 has 14 residues. This CDR3 is CASSSTGAYNEQFF. CDR3 nucleotide sequence: TGTGCCAGCAGCTCTACAGGGGCCTACAATGAGCAGTTCTTC.

The chain has TRBV6-1 and TRBJ2-2; the match to TRBD1 covers 7 bases. The CDR3 has 16 residues. Per germline, CDR1 MNHNS and CDR2 SASEGT. V gave up 2 bases and J gave up 5 bases; unmatched junction bases: 8. The CDR3 DNA is TGTGCCAGCAGTGAACATGTGGACAGGCTAACCGGGGAGCTGTTTTTT. It translates to CASSEHVDRLTGELFF.

Here the CDR3 DNA reads TGTGCCAGCTCACCGGGACAGGGTGACGAAAAACTGTTTTTT. It codes for CASSPGQGDEKLFF. The gene calls are TRBV18 and TRBJ1-4, with 9 nucleotides matching TRBD1. Germline CDR1 and CDR2: KGHSH and LQKENI. The CDR3 consists of 14 residues. V lost 3 bases to trimming and J lost 8 bases; unmatched junction nucleotides: 4. Complete variable domain (other parts from reference TRBV18 and TRBJ1-4): NAGVMQNPRHLVRRRGQEARLRCSPMKGHSHVYWYRQLPEEGLKFMVYLQKENIIDESGMPKERFSAEFPKEGPSILRIQQVVRGDSAAYFCASSPGQGDEKLFFGSGTQLSVL.

The genes are TRBV30 and TRBJ1-3, with 8 bases fitting TRBD1. Germline V lookup: CDR1 GTSNPN, CDR2 SVGIG (reference sequence). The CDR3 totals 16 residues. Germline trimming cut 0 bases from V and 3 bases from J; bases unmatched to any gene: 7. In DNA, the CDR3 is TGTGCCTGGAGTGTACAGAGACAGGGGCTTGGAAACACCATATATTTT. It specifies CAWSVQRQGLGNTIYF.

The rearrangement joins TRBV6-5 to TRBJ1-1; TRBD1 matches at 7 bases. V dropped 7 bases and J dropped 1; count of bases not matched to a gene: 9. Germline loops: CDR1 MNHEY, CDR2 SVGAGI. The CDR3 spans 15 residues. CDR3 sequence reads: CASTRQGAGNTEAFF. The CDR3 nucleotides are TGTGCCAGCACCCGACAGGGCGCAGGGAACACTGAAGCTTTCTTT.

As concerns this clone: At one end the junction does not follow the germline gene, possibly because of a read error. The chain links TRBV5-1 to TRBJ2-5; TRBD1 aligns across 8 bases. The CDR3 runs 16 residues. Per the germline V gene, CDR1 is SGHRS and CDR2 is YFSETQ. CDR3 protein: CASRFRTGFGRETQYF. In DNA, the CDR3 is TGCGCCAGCCGCTTCCGGACAGGGTTTGGGAGGGAGACCCAGTACTTC.

V and J are TRBV5-1 and TRBJ1-4; no definite D call. Germline V gene sequence: CDR1 SGHRS, CDR2 YFSETQ. This CDR3 is built from 15 residues. Deletions cut 0 bases from V and 3 bases from J, with 9 bases between. The DNA for the CDR3 is TGCGCCAGCAGCTTGGGGTATGGAGCTAATGAAAAACTGTTTTTT. It specifies CASSLGYGANEKLFF.

The J gene is TRBJ1-3, the V gene TRBV10-3; 7 bases agree with TRBD1. Germline V gene sequence: CDR1 ENHRY, CDR2 SYGVKD. J gave up 3 bases and V 5 bases, and 10 bases lay outside the gene matches. The CDR3 contains 16 residues. CDR3 bases: TGTGCCATCAGTACCCTTCGGACAGGCGGTGGAAACACCATATATTTT. It translates to CAISTLRTGGGNTIYF.

This clone was seen once. The V call is TRBV5-1, the J call TRBJ1-6; 8 bases match TRBD1. CDR3 size: 14 residues. Germline CDR1 is SGHRS and CDR2 is YFSETQ. With V trimmed by 1 base and J by 8 bases, 2 bases remained unmatched. CDR3 in DNA: TGCGCCAGCAGCTTGTCACAGGGGGATTCACCCCTCCACTTT. Amino acid sequence: CASSLSQGDSPLHF.

The V gene is TRBV4-1, the J gene TRBJ2-6; maybe TRBD2 (6 bases). The CDR3 is 19 amino acids. Germline V CDR1 and CDR2: MGHRA, YSYEKL. Trimming shortened V by 1 base and J by 0 bases, and 16 bases separated the two germline ends. The CDR3 sequence: CASSQGGGLLVSGANVLTF. As DNA, the CDR3 is TGCGCCAGCAGCCAAGGGGGAGGACTCTTAGTCTCTGGGGCCAACGTCCTGACTTTC.

This chain uses TRBV7-2 with TRBJ1-2, with D hard to call. The CDR3 is 13 residues long. Per germline, CDR1 SGHTA and CDR2 FQGNSA. Trimming shortened V by 5 bases and J by 2 bases, and 9 bases separated the two germline ends. The CDR3: CASSPPGNYGYTF. CDR3 DNA sequence: TGTGCCAGCAGCCCCCCGGGAAACTATGGCTACACCTTC.

The rearrangement links TRBV18 to TRBJ1-1; tentative D call: TRBD1 (5 bases). The CDR3 consists of 16 residues. V shed 3 bases and J shed 0 bases, with 14 bases lying between them. From germline, CDR1 is KGHSH and CDR2 LQKENI. CDR3 sequence (DNA): TGTGCCAGCTCACCTACCTCGCAGGGCATGAACACTGAAGCTTTCTTT. Its protein is CASSPTSQGMNTEAFF.

The rearrangement uses TRBV6-5 and TRBJ1-3; D remains unclear. The V gene lost 0 bases and the J gene lost 4 bases, with 13 bases spanning the gap. CDR1 and CDR2 from the germline V gene are MNHEY and SVGAGI. The CDR3 covers 16 residues. The CDR3 loop reads CASSYSQESLGNTIYF. As DNA, the CDR3 is TGTGCCAGCAGTTACTCGCAGGAAAGCTTAGGAAACACCATATATTTT.

This chain's CDR3 is CSASLAVYNSPLHF. CDR3 nucleotides: TGCAGTGCTAGTCTGGCCGTTTATAATTCACCCCTCCACTTT. The V call is TRBV20-1, the J call TRBJ1-6; the D is unclear. CDR1 DFQATT and CDR2 SNEGSKA come from the germline V gene (reference sequence). The CDR3 runs to 14 residues. V was cut by 3 bases and J by 4 bases, with 10 bases left in between.

The chain couples TRBV2 to TRBJ1-2; TRBD1 matches 10 bases. This CDR3 is built from 14 residues. Looked up from germline, CDR1 is SNHLY and CDR2 is FYNNEI. J gave up 7 bases and V 7 bases, and 9 bases lay outside the gene matches. For the CDR3, the DNA is TGTGCCAGCAAGGGACAGGGGAAGTTTGCTGGCTACACCTTC. Amino acid sequence: CASKGQGKFAGYTF. The full variable domain, with the rest looked up from reference TRBV2 and TRBJ1-2, is EPEVTQTPSHQVTQMGQEVILRCVPISNHLYFYWYRQILGQKVEFLVSFYNNEISEKSEIFDDQFSVERPDGSNFTLKIRSTKLEDSAMYFCASKGQGKFAGYTFGSGTRLTVV.

The rearrangement joins TRBV5-6 to TRBJ2-3; 10 nucleotides agree with TRBD2. Unmatched junction bases numbered 8, after V lost 0 bases and J lost 4 bases. This CDR3 has 17 amino acids. Per germline, CDR1 SGHDT and CDR2 YYEEEE. The CDR3 loop reads CASSLASGGEWADTQYF. In DNA, the CDR3 is TGTGCCAGCAGCTTGGCGAGCGGGGGGGAATGGGCAGATACGCAGTATTTT.

This chain joins TRBV15 and TRBJ2-3; 11 bases align to TRBD2. CDR3 length: 15 amino acids. Germline lookup yields CDR1 LNHNV and CDR2 YYDKDF (reference sequence). V shed 3 bases and J 5 bases; nucleotides not matched to a gene: 4. CDR3 bases: TGTGCCACCAGCAGGACTAGCGGGGCAGGAGATACGCAGTATTTT. Protein: CATSRTSGAGDTQYF.